This note documents a single T cell receptor beta chain sequence. No antigen is known for it. There are 14 residues in the CDR3. V was shortened by 3 bases and J by 0 bases, with 9 bases between the two germline ends. The germline V gene encodes CDR1 SQVTM and CDR2 ANQGSEA. In TCRdb, the reads were re-called with MiXCR into one record per CDR3 protein. The sample has fewer than 300,000 distinct CDR3 sequences, about 25% seen once. The sample comes from a study of T cell repertoires in cytomegalovirus infection. Study overall: Shared public TCR beta signatures pointed to both CMV infection and a matching HLA type.

Study observations and caveats: Clonotype analysis showed dominance of the ex vivo response by HLA-C-restricted CMV-specific TCR beta clonotypes. Of the TCR beta families, the public ones yielded a cumulative frequency that identified carriers of CMV plus the relevant HLA.

The TCR comes from a human donor in good health (CMV status not recorded). Some clones in this sample may be carry-over from other donors' samples. J is TRBJ1-3 and V is TRBV29-1, with a tentative D call TRBD1 (6 bases). The sample was PBMCs. The CDR3 DNA is TGCAGCGTTGAGGACAGCTACTCTGGAAACACCATATATTTT. Its protein product is CSVEDSYSGNTIYF.